The entry below describes one TCR beta chain. This entry comes from a study of control samples from healthy donors and cancer patients. Produced via immunoSEQ multiplex PCR; TCRdb's table is partial and in-frame only. The sample holds about 92,000 clones; around 82% are singletons and the top ten take roughly 9.8%. Input material: blood. The TCR comes from a woman aged 60-70 years in good health.

The CDR3 DNA follows: TGTGCCAGGCAGGACTTCGGGGACGAGCAGTACTTC. This encodes CARQDFGDEQYF. This chain joins TRBV2 and TRBJ2-7, with a weak D call TRBD2 (5 bases). Trimming left V 9 bases short and J 5 bases short, with 14 bases between. The germline V gene has CDR1 SNHLY and CDR2 FYNNEI. The CDR3 runs 12 residues.